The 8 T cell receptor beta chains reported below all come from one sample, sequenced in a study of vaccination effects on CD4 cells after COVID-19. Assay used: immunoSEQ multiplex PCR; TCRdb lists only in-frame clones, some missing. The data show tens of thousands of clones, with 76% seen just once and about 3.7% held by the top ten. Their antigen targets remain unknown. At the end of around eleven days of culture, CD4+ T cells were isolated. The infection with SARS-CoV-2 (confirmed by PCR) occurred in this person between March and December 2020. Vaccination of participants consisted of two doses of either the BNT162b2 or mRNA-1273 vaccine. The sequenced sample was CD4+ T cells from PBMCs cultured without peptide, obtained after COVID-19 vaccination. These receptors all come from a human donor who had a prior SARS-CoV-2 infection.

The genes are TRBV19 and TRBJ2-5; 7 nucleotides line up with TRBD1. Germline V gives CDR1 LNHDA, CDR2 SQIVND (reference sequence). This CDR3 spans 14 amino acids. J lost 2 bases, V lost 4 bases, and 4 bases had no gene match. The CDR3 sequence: CASSTRDRQETQYF. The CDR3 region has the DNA TGTGCCAGTAGTACCCGGGACAGACAAGAGACCCAGTACTTC.

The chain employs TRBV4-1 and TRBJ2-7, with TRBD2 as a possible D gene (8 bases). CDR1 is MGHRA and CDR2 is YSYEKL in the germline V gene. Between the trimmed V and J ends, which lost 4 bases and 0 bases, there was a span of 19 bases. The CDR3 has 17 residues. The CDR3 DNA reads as TGCGCCAGCAGCCCGGGGGGGACAGTTACGAGCTCCTACGAGCAGTACTTC. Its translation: CASSPGGTVTSSYEQYF.

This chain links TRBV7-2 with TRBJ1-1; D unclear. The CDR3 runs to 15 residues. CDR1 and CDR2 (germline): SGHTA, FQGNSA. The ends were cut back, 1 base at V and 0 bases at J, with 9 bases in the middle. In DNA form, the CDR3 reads TGTGCCAGCAGCTTAGGACACGCGATGAACACTGAAGCTTTCTTT. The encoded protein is CASSLGHAMNTEAFF.

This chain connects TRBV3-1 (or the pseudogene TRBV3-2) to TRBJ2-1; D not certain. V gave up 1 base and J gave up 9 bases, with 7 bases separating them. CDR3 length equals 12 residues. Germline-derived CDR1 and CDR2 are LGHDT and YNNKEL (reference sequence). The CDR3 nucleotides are TGTGCCAGCAGCCAAGTTGATGGTGAGCAGTTCTTC. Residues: CASSQVDGEQFF.

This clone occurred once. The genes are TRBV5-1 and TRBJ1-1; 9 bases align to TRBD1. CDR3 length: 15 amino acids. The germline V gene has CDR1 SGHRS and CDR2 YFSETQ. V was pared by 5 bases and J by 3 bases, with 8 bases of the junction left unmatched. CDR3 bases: TGCGCCAGCAGTAGTTGGACAGGGGTAGACACTGAAGCTTTCTTT. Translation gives CASSSWTGVDTEAFF.

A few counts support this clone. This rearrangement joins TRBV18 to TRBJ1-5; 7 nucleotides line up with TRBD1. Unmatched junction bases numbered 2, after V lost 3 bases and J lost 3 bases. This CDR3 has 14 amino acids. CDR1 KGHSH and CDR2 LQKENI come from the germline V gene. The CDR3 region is CASSPDRVNQPQHF. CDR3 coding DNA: TGTGCCAGCTCACCTGACAGGGTCAATCAGCCCCAGCATTTT.

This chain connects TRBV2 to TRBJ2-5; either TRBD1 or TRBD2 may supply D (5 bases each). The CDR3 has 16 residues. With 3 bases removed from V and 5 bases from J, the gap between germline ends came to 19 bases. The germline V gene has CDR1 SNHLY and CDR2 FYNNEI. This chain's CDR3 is CASSDLGATWGETQYF. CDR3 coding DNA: TGTGCCAGCAGTGACCTGGGAGCAACCTGGGGGGAGACCCAGTACTTC.

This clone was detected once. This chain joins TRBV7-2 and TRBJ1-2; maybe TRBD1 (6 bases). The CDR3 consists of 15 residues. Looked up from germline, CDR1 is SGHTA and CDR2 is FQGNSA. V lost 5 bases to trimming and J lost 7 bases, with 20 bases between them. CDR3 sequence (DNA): TGTGCCAGCAGCGCACAGGGCCAATTTTCGGCTGGCTACACCTTC. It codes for CASSAQGQFSAGYTF.